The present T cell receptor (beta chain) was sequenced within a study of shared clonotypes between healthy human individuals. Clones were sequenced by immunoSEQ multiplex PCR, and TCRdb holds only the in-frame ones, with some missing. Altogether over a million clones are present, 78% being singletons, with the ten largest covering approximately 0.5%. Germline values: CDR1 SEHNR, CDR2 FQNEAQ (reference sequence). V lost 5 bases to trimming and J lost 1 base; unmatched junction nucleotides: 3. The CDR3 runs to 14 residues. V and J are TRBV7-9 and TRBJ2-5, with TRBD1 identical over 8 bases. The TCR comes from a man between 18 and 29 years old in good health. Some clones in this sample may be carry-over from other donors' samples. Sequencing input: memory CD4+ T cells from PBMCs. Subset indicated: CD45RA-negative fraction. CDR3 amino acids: CASSRTGPQETQYF. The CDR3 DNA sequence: TGTGCCAGCAGCCGGACAGGGCCCCAAGAGACCCAGTACTTC.